This paragraph covers one TCR beta chain sequence. The antigen remains undetermined. This sample was included in a study of beta chain features in type 1 diabetes. Broader study findings: Moderate yet significant TCRB CDR3 shortening was seen in Type 1 diabetes patients in all four CD4+ subsets. Diminished insertions and augmented deletions at VDJ junctions characterized type 1 diabetes patients.

The isolated RNA, all of it, was reverse transcribed, so expressed TCRB transcripts were what got sequenced. Profiled with immunoSEQ multiplex PCR; TCRdb holds only in-frame clones, not every one. The profile shows 300,000 to 400,000 clones, roughly 9.8% of them singletons. Stem cell-like memory, regulatory, central memory and naive CD4+ cells were sorted via CD45RO/CCR7/CD25/CD127/CD95/CD27. Each sorted fraction was over 95% pure. This TCR was sampled from a man aged 25-45 years with type 1 diabetes. The sample comprised central memory CD4+ T cells from blood.

CDR3 sequence reads: CASSLVSSGRYEQYF. Written as DNA, the CDR3 is TGCGCCAGCAGCTTGGTTTCTAGCGGGAGGTACGAGCAGTACTTC. The gene calls are TRBV5-1 and TRBJ2-7; TRBD2 agrees at 11 bases. V shed 0 bases, J shed 4 bases, and the junction held 3 bases outside the gene matches. Germline lookup yields CDR1 SGHRS and CDR2 YFSETQ. This CDR3 spans 15 amino acids.